The 21 T cell receptor beta chains listed next were all sequenced from one sample in a study of blood T cell repertoires in COVID-19 (dated by TCRdb to 2019 to 2021). Libraries were prepared through the immunoSEQ multiplex PCR assay. The table comes from immuneACCESS by way of TCRdb, which keeps in-frame sequences with V and J called. Part of the clones is missing from these tables; in studies checked, under half for an unresolved V gene and the rest for unknown reasons. The sample table contains 200,000 to 250,000 clones; only one count was recorded for approximately 90% of them. The ten top clones hold about 0.8% of the sample. Sequenced input: peripheral blood. Receptors originate from a man aged 60-69 years with COVID-19, enrolled during active disease.

There are a few counts of this clone. The chain is built from TRBV2 and TRBJ1-2; D is perhaps TRBD1 (5 bases). Germline-derived CDR1 and CDR2 are SNHLY and FYNNEI. The CDR3 spans 14 residues. V lost 5 bases and J lost 10, with 20 bases in between. The CDR3 DNA reads as TGTGCCAGCAGTCCCCAAATAACAGGTCCAAACTACACCTTC. It yields the protein CASSPQITGPNYTF.

This clone appeared once. V and J are TRBV4-3 and TRBJ2-7, with a possible D match to TRBD1 (5 bases). With 0 bases removed from V and 0 bases from J, the gap between germline ends came to 18 bases. In germline, CDR1 is LGHNA, CDR2 YSLEER. CDR3 length: 18 residues. The chain's CDR3 is CASSQERRRVASSYEQYF. The CDR3 DNA is TGCGCCAGCAGCCAAGAACGTCGCAGGGTGGCGAGCTCCTACGAGCAGTACTTC.

V is TRBV3-1 (or the pseudogene TRBV3-2) and J is TRBJ2-1; the D is unclear. The CDR3 consists of 14 residues. V was clipped by 3 bases and J by 0 bases, with 6 bases between them. Germline assignment: CDR1 LGHDT and CDR2 YNNKEL (reference sequence). The CDR3 sequence is CASSHGSSYNEQFF. CDR3 coding DNA: TGTGCCAGCAGCCACGGTAGCTCCTACAATGAGCAGTTCTTC.

V gene TRBV11-1 combines with J gene TRBJ2-1; 12 nucleotides line up with TRBD2. Germline V CDR1 and CDR2: SGHAT, FQDESV (reference sequence). CDR3 length: 15 amino acids. The ends lost 1 base at V and 7 bases at J; junction bases unmatched: 2. In nucleotides, the CDR3 is TGTGCCAGCAGCTTAGAACTAGCGGGAGGTAATGAGCAGTTCTTC. Translation gives CASSLELAGGNEQFF.

Turning to this clone: A junction boundary mismatches the germline segment, possibly from a read error. The chain combines TRBV10-2 with TRBJ2-2; 8 bases are a match to TRBD1. The CDR3 covers 16 residues. Germline V gives CDR1 WSHSY, CDR2 SAAADI. The CDR3 is CASTETGQADTGELFF. Written as DNA, the CDR3 is TGCGCCAGCACTGAGACGGGACAGGCTGACACCGGGGAGCTGTTTTTT.

The CDR3 sequence: CASSVASRGDNYGYTF. DNA of the CDR3: TGTGCCAGCAGCGTAGCCTCAAGGGGCGACAACTATGGCTACACCTTC. The chain combines TRBV9 with TRBJ1-2; D is perhaps TRBD1 (5 bases). The CDR3 runs 16 residues. V was cut by 0 bases and J by 2 bases, with 14 bases left in between. Germline loops: CDR1 SGDLS, CDR2 YYNGEE. Complete variable domain (other parts from reference TRBV9 and TRBJ1-2): DSGVTQTPKHLITATGQRVTLRCSPRSGDLSVYWYQQSLDQGLQFLIQYYNGEERAKGNILERFSAQQFPDLHSELNLSSLELGDSALYFCASSVASRGDNYGYTFGSGTRLTVV.

The chain joins TRBV30 to TRBJ1-2; 9 nucleotides match TRBD1. J gave up 6 bases and V 2 bases, and 4 bases lay outside the gene matches. Germline CDR1 is GTSNPN and CDR2 is SVGIG (reference sequence). This CDR3 contains 13 residues. For the CDR3, the DNA is TGTGCCTGGAGTCTCGACAGGGGGAATGGCTACACCTTC. Translating it yields CAWSLDRGNGYTF.

The rearrangement joins TRBV27 to TRBJ2-6, with 7 bases that match TRBD1. In germline, CDR1 is MNHEY, CDR2 SMNVEV (reference sequence). The CDR3 spans 15 residues. V lost 6 bases to trimming and J lost 4 bases; unmatched junction nucleotides: 6. CDR3 in DNA: TGTGCCAGCAGGGCCACACAGGGGGGGGCCAACGTCCTGACTTTC. It codes for CASRATQGGANVLTF.

J is TRBJ2-2 and V is TRBV4-1; D might be TRBD2 (5 bases). Germline V lookup: CDR1 MGHRA, CDR2 YSYEKL. Trimming removed 3 bases at V and 1 base at J, with 12 bases between. The CDR3 extends over 16 amino acids. In DNA, the CDR3 is TGCGCCAGCAGCCACCCATCAGGACTGAACACCGGGGAGCTGTTTTTT. This sequence encodes CASSHPSGLNTGELFF.

A single count supports this clone. The chain recombines TRBV4-1 with TRBJ2-1; 10 nucleotides agree with TRBD2. The CDR3 is 15 residues long. Germline V gene lookup returns CDR1 MGHRA and CDR2 YSYEKL. V shed 7 bases and J 5 bases; nucleotides not matched to a gene: 8. CDR3 sequence reads: CASIVQREGHNEQFF. For the CDR3, the DNA is TGCGCCAGCATCGTCCAGCGGGAGGGCCACAATGAGCAGTTCTTC.

The rearrangement uses TRBV6-5 and TRBJ1-5, with TRBD1 as a possible D gene (5 bases). The V gene lost 2 bases and the J gene lost 0 bases, with 8 bases spanning the gap. The CDR3 extends over 15 amino acids. Germline V gene lookup returns CDR1 MNHEY and CDR2 SVGAGI. CDR3 in DNA: TGTGCCAGCAGTTACAGGGGCTATAGCAATCAGCCCCAGCATTTT. Residues: CASSYRGYSNQPQHF.

This sequence joins TRBV9 and TRBJ1-1, with D possibly TRBD1 on 5 matching bases. V was cut by 4 bases and J by 1 base, with 17 bases left in between. CDR3 size: 16 residues. Germline loops: CDR1 SGDLS, CDR2 YYNGEE. CDR3: CASSSDPGGTNTEAFF. The CDR3 coding sequence is TGTGCCAGCAGCTCAGACCCAGGAGGGACGAACACTGAAGCTTTCTTT.

V and J are TRBV7-9 and TRBJ2-7; 10 bases are a match to TRBD2. CDR3 length: 16 amino acids. Germline V gene data show CDR1 as SEHNR and CDR2 as FQNEAQ (reference sequence). V was pared by 1 base and J by 3 bases, with 6 bases of the junction left unmatched. CDR3 sequence (DNA): TGTGCCAGCAGCTTAGTAGGGACTAGCGAATACTACGAGCAGTACTTC. It codes for CASSLVGTSEYYEQYF.

The chain is built from TRBV6-5 and TRBJ2-1; 10 bases line up with TRBD2. From germline, CDR1 is MNHEY and CDR2 SVGAGI. The CDR3 has 14 residues. J lost 6 bases, V lost 5 bases, and 4 bases had no gene match. This chain's CDR3 is CASSRTSGPNEQFF. CDR3 bases: TGTGCCAGCAGTCGGACTAGCGGCCCCAATGAGCAGTTCTTC.

This rearrangement joins TRBV28 to TRBJ1-4, with TRBD1 matching over 7 bases. The CDR3 length is 16 residues. From germline, CDR1 is MDHEN and CDR2 SYDVKM. The V segment lost 6 bases and the J segment 0 bases; nucleotides outside the gene matches: 7. The chain's CDR3 is CASRRSTGATNEKLFF. CDR3 sequence (DNA): TGTGCCAGCAGGCGCAGCACAGGGGCAACTAATGAAAAACTGTTTTTT. The full variable domain, its missing parts supplied by reference TRBV28 and TRBJ1-4, is DVKVTQSSRYLVKRTGEKVFLECVQDMDHENMFWYRQDPGLGLRLIYFSYDVKMKEKGDIPEGYSVSREKKERFSLILESASTNQTSMYLCASRRSTGATNEKLFFGSGTQLSVL.

This clone occurred once. V is TRBV6-5 and J is TRBJ2-5; 11 nucleotides agree with TRBD2. Trimming at V came to 4 bases and at J to 1 base, leaving 5 bases not matched to a gene. CDR3 length: 16 residues. Germline CDR1 MNHEY, CDR2 SVGAGI. The CDR3 bases are TGTGCCAGCAGTTCCCGGGGGACTAGCGGCCAAGAGACCCAGTACTTC. It codes for CASSSRGTSGQETQYF.

This clone was observed a handful of times. The V call is TRBV2, the J call TRBJ2-7, with D perhaps matching TRBD2 (5 bases). This CDR3 is built from 14 residues. V shed 8 bases and J shed 0 bases, with 14 bases lying between them. Germline V gene sequence: CDR1 SNHLY, CDR2 FYNNEI. The DNA for the CDR3 is TGTGCCAGCCTTCGAGCGGATAGCTCCTACGAGCAGTACTTC. It encodes CASLRADSSYEQYF.

CDR3 sequence reads: CASSRQGVNTEAFF. CDR3 coding DNA: TGTGCCAGCAGCAGACAGGGAGTGAACACTGAAGCTTTCTTT. This sequence joins TRBV2 and TRBJ1-1, with TRBD1 matching 7 bases. The CDR3 loop spans 14 amino acids. Per germline, CDR1 SNHLY and CDR2 FYNNEI. After removal of 6 bases from V and 0 bases from J, the junction contained 4 bases not matched to a gene.

The gene calls are TRBV10-2 and TRBJ2-7; 12 bases are a match to TRBD2. CDR3 length: 15 amino acids. Trimming cost V 7 bases and J 5 bases; bases outside gene matches: 9. CDR1 is WSHSY, CDR2 SAAADI, per germline. In nucleotides, the CDR3 is TGCGCCAGCAAAGAGAGGACTAGCGGGGTCAACGAGCAGTACTTC. Protein: CASKERTSGVNEQYF.

The chain joins TRBV27 to TRBJ2-1; D remains ambiguous. Germline-derived CDR1 and CDR2 are MNHEY and SMNVEV (reference sequence). The germline V and J ends were trimmed by 4 bases and 0 bases, with 13 bases remaining between them. This CDR3 region has 16 residues. The chain's CDR3 is CASSSYSPRSYNEQFF. The CDR3 nucleotides read TGTGCCAGCAGTTCTTATTCCCCTCGCTCCTACAATGAGCAGTTCTTC.

The CDR3 coding sequence is TGTGCCAGCAGTCCCGGACTAGCGCGGACTAATGAGCAGTTCTTC. Protein: CASSPGLARTNEQFF. The chain has TRBV5-5 and TRBJ2-1; the match to TRBD2 covers 9 bases. The CDR3 covers 15 residues. J lost 7 bases, V lost 5 bases, and 10 bases had no gene match. CDR1 and CDR2 from the germline V gene are SGHKS and YYEKEE (reference sequence).